Listed here are 15 T cell receptor beta chains from one sample, sequenced in a study of technical replicates of blood from a few donors. The data were produced by immunoSEQ multiplex PCR, yet TCRdb's version contains in-frame clones alone and is incomplete. The sample carries around 86,000 clones, 96% recorded once. The sequenced sample was T cells isolated from PBMCs. These receptors all stem from a human donor in good health.

This CDR3 is CSARQTLNEKLFF. The CDR3 DNA reads as TGCAGCGCCCGACAGACTCTTAATGAAAAACTGTTTTTT. The chain is built from TRBV29-1 and TRBJ1-4, with D tentatively TRBD1 (5 bases). The germline gives CDR1 SQVTM, CDR2 ANQGSEA. CDR3 length: 13 amino acids. V lost 7 bases and J 4 bases, leaving 13 bases between the germline ends.

V usage is TRBV6-5 and J usage is TRBJ1-5; no firm D call. V was trimmed by 4 bases and J by 6 bases, leaving 13 bases between them. There are 14 residues in the CDR3. Germline CDR1 is MNHEY and CDR2 is SVGAGI. The CDR3 region has the DNA TGTGCCAGCAGTTTAACGGGGAGTGGTCAGCCCCAGCATTTT. Its translation is CASSLTGSGQPQHF.

The chain uses TRBV6-1 and TRBJ2-2; TRBD2 agrees at 8 bases. The CDR3 consists of 15 residues. J was trimmed by 4 bases and V by 10 bases; bases with no gene match: 11. The germline CDR1 and CDR2 sequences are MNHNS and SASEGT. CDR3 loop: CATGGVGYSTGELFF. The CDR3 DNA reads as TGTGCCACCGGGGGGGTAGGTTACTCCACCGGGGAGCTGTTTTTT.

The chain uses TRBV10-3 and TRBJ1-2; TRBD1 might be the D (6 bases). Germline CDR1 reads ENHRY; CDR2 reads SYGVKD. This CDR3 contains 15 residues. V was shortened by 11 bases and J by 5 bases, with 24 bases between the two germline ends. The CDR3 spells CAAYPGAGRGYGYTF. Written as DNA, the CDR3 is TGTGCCGCGTATCCAGGGGCAGGACGAGGGTATGGCTACACCTTC.

This clone has just one count. The V and J genes are TRBV5-1 and TRBJ2-3, with D perhaps TRBD1 (6 bases). The CDR3 covers 16 residues. Trimming cost V 4 bases and J 2 bases, with 17 bases left between them. Germline CDR1 SGHRS, CDR2 YFSETQ. CDR3: CASSPRTGQPTDTQYF. CDR3 bases: TGCGCCAGCAGCCCCCGCACAGGGCAACCCACAGATACGCAGTATTTT.

The V gene is TRBV10-1, the J gene TRBJ2-2, with 8 positions matching TRBD2. Looked up from germline, CDR1 is WNHNN and CDR2 is SYGVQD (reference sequence). The CDR3 consists of 17 residues. Unmatched junction bases numbered 5, after V lost 2 bases and J lost 0 bases. The chain's CDR3 is CASSEPTGLANTGELFF. The DNA for the CDR3 is TGCGCCAGCAGTGAGCCGACGGGACTAGCGAACACCGGGGAGCTGTTTTTT.

This clone was counted only a few times. The chain carries TRBV30 and TRBJ1-2; TRBD1 aligns across 7 bases. The CDR3 loop spans 15 amino acids. V dropped 2 bases and J dropped 2; count of bases not matched to a gene: 8. Germline CDR1 reads GTSNPN; CDR2 reads SVGIG (reference sequence). CDR3 sequence reads: CAWSPGGQRNYGYTF. CDR3 in DNA: TGTGCCTGGAGTCCCGGGGGACAGCGAAACTATGGCTACACCTTC. The variable domain in full, completed from reference TRBV30 and TRBJ1-2, reads SQTIHQWPATLVQPVGSPLSLECTVEGTSNPNLYWYRQAAGRGLQLLFYSVGIGQISSEVPQNLSASRPQDRQFILSSKKLLLSDSGFYLCAWSPGGQRNYGYTFGSGTRLTVV.

The CDR3 DNA reads TGTGCCAGCTCACCACCGGCCACAGATACGCAGTATTTT. Translated, it gives CASSPPATDTQYF. The chain links TRBV18 to TRBJ2-3, with D unclear. The CDR3 spans 13 residues. CDR1 is KGHSH, CDR2 LQKENI, per germline. V was shortened by 0 bases and J by 2 bases, with 3 bases between the two germline ends.

Here the CDR3 DNA reads TGTGCCAGCAGCTCCCGGGAGATGAGTTACGAGCAGTACTTC. Translation gives CASSSREMSYEQYF. J is TRBJ2-7 and V is TRBV7-2; tentatively, D is TRBD2 (6 bases). Germline values: CDR1 SGHTA, CDR2 FQGNSA. The V end lost 4 bases, the J end lost 4 bases, and 14 bases lay between the germline ends. CDR3 length equals 14 residues.

The chain has TRBV6-5 and TRBJ2-7; D not certain. From germline, CDR1 is MNHEY and CDR2 SVGAGI. The CDR3 has 11 residues. Trimming removed 6 bases at V and 1 base at J, with 4 bases between. The CDR3 bases are TGTGCCAGCAGCCATTCCTACGAGCAGTACTTC. Residues: CASSHSYEQYF.

The chain carries TRBV5-6 and TRBJ2-7; no clear D gene. Trimming pared 0 bases from V and 3 bases from J, leaving 13 bases between. The CDR3 is 15 residues long. Germline V gene lookup returns CDR1 SGHDT and CDR2 YYEEEE. CDR3 nucleotide sequence: TGTGCCAGCAGCTTGGAGACTCTTACCGACTACGAGCAGTACTTC. Amino acids: CASSLETLTDYEQYF.

CDR3 DNA: TGTGCCAGCAGCTTGGTGGCTAGCGGTAAAGAGACCCAGTACTTC. Amino acid sequence: CASSLVASGKETQYF. The chain employs TRBV5-4 and TRBJ2-5; 7 bases agree with TRBD2. The CDR3 is 15 residues long. Trimming took 0 bases from V and 3 from J; bases not matched to a gene: 5. Germline V gives CDR1 SGHNT, CDR2 YYREEE (reference sequence).

The V call is TRBV6-1, the J call TRBJ1-2; TRBD1 matches at 9 bases. Looked up from germline, CDR1 is MNHNS and CDR2 is SASEGT. The CDR3 sequence is 16 residues long. The J segment lost 4 bases and the V segment lost 2 bases, leaving 8 bases of the junction unmatched. The CDR3 protein is CASSEILGTGSYGYTF. The CDR3 coding sequence is TGTGCCAGCAGTGAAATATTGGGGACAGGGTCCTATGGCTACACCTTC.

The V call is TRBV28, the J call TRBJ2-7, with D perhaps TRBD2 (5 bases). CDR1 is MDHEN, CDR2 SYDVKM, per germline. CDR3 length: 15 amino acids. Trimming shortened V by 6 bases and J by 1 base, and 16 bases separated the two germline ends. CDR3: CASRMRLEVSYEQYF. The CDR3 nucleotides read TGTGCCAGCAGAATGCGTCTGGAGGTATCCTACGAGCAGTACTTC. Full variable domain (remainder filled in from reference TRBV28 and TRBJ2-7): DVKVTQSSRYLVKRTGEKVFLECVQDMDHENMFWYRQDPGLGLRLIYFSYDVKMKEKGDIPEGYSVSREKKERFSLILESASTNQTSMYLCASRMRLEVSYEQYFGPGTRLTVT.

This clone was observed once. The chain combines TRBV6-4 with TRBJ2-7, with 10 bases fitting TRBD2. From germline, CDR1 is MRHNA and CDR2 SNTAGT. The V gene end was trimmed by 7 bases and the J gene end by 7 bases; junction bases not matched to a gene: 7. The CDR3 contains 13 residues. The CDR3 here is CASNKKRGGEQYF. In DNA, the CDR3 is TGTGCCAGCAACAAAAAGCGGGGGGGGGAGCAGTACTTC.